This T cell receptor (beta chain) emerged from a study of blood T cell repertoires in COVID-19. On the study more broadly: Some COVID-19 samples were acute and others convalescent; all came from the United States, Italy and Spain.

Here immunoSEQ multiplex PCR was the method, and the copy in TCRdb shows in-frame clones only, minus some. The sample lists approximately 150,000 clones; roughly four fifths were seen once. CDR1 and CDR2 from the germline V gene are SGHTA and FQGNSA. The V end lost 2 bases, the J end lost 6 bases, and 11 bases lay between the germline ends. The CDR3 contains 15 residues. Input material: peripheral blood. The chain has TRBV7-2 and TRBJ1-6; D remains unclear. This clonotype was obtained from a human donor with acute or convalescent COVID-19. The donor label of this sample is uncertain. CDR3 nucleotide sequence: TGTGCCAGCAGCTTACAACCAACGGGTAATTCACCCCTCCACTTT. Translated: CASSLQPTGNSPLHF.